The 9 T cell receptor beta chains in this list originate from one sample, sequenced in a study of blood T cell repertoires in COVID-19. Libraries were prepared by immunoSEQ multiplex PCR; TCRdb keeps only in-frame clonotypes and omits some of them. The repertoire consists of about 200,000 clones, with 70% to 90% occurring once and the leading ten covering 0.78%. Sequencing input: peripheral blood. The source of these receptors is a woman aged 65 to 85 with acute or convalescent COVID-19.

V usage is TRBV2 and J usage is TRBJ1-1, with TRBD1 identical over 7 bases. Trimming at V came to 7 bases and at J to 1 base, leaving 6 bases not matched to a gene. The CDR3 is 14 amino acids. Germline V lookup: CDR1 SNHLY, CDR2 FYNNEI. CDR3 in amino acids: CASKKGQENTEAFF. The DNA of the CDR3 is TGTGCCAGCAAGAAAGGACAGGAGAACACTGAAGCTTTCTTT.

The chain joins TRBV4-3 to TRBJ1-2; D unresolved. The CDR3 is made up of 13 amino acids. Germline CDR1 and CDR2: LGHNA and YSLEER. V lost 0 bases to trimming and J lost 4 bases, with 6 bases between them. The CDR3 region is CASSQDWAYGYTF. The CDR3 DNA sequence: TGCGCCAGCAGCCAAGATTGGGCCTATGGCTACACCTTC.

The chain couples TRBV9 to TRBJ2-7; D is unclear. Germline CDR1 reads SGDLS; CDR2 reads YYNGEE. This CDR3 comprises 12 residues. Trimming pared 0 bases from V and 9 bases from J, leaving 10 bases between. The CDR3 coding sequence is TGTGCCAGCAGCGTAGCTCCCCTCGGGCAGTACTTC. Protein product: CASSVAPLGQYF.

The chain recombines TRBV7-6 with TRBJ2-1, with D tentatively TRBD1 (5 bases). This CDR3 has 16 amino acids. Germline CDR1 SGHVS, CDR2 FNYEAQ. Trimming shortened V by 4 bases and J by 1 base, and 14 bases separated the two germline ends. As DNA, the CDR3 is TGTGCCAGCAGCTCCTCAAGGGGCCGGTCCTACAATGAGCAGTTCTTC. Its translation: CASSSSRGRSYNEQFF.

This clone was seen only once. This chain connects TRBV5-4 to TRBJ2-4; 9 bases are a match to TRBD2. Germline V gene lookup returns CDR1 SGHNT and CDR2 YYREEE (reference sequence). With 0 bases clipped from V and 0 bases from J, the junction kept 7 bases outside the gene matches. The CDR3 is made up of 18 amino acids. This CDR3 reads CASSLGSGSGLAKNIQYF. The CDR3 DNA reads TGTGCCAGCAGCTTGGGTAGCGGGAGCGGACTAGCCAAAAACATTCAGTACTTC.

This chain links TRBV14 with TRBJ1-1; no clear D gene. V was clipped by 1 base and J by 5 bases, with 11 bases between them. CDR1 is SGHDN and CDR2 is FVKESK in the germline V gene. The CDR3 loop spans 14 amino acids. The CDR3 DNA reads TGTGCCAGCAGCCAAGGGTTTGCCGGGACTGAAGCTTTCTTT. The encoded protein is CASSQGFAGTEAFF.

The chain couples TRBV28 to TRBJ2-1, with 8 bases that match TRBD2. This CDR3 has 13 amino acids. The trim removed 6 bases at V and 7 bases at J, leaving 5 bases unmatched. From germline, CDR1 is MDHEN and CDR2 SYDVKM. The CDR3: CASRAGVINEQFF. CDR3 sequence (DNA): TGTGCCAGCAGAGCGGGAGTAATAAATGAGCAGTTCTTC.

The chain joins TRBV9 to TRBJ2-1; no definite D call. Germline-derived CDR1 and CDR2 are SGDLS and YYNGEE. Trimming pared 0 bases from V and 5 bases from J, leaving 9 bases between. This CDR3 spans 14 amino acids. CDR3 in DNA: TGTGCCAGCAGCGTAGCCTTATTTAACAATGAGCAGTTCTTC. Encoded protein: CASSVALFNNEQFF.

V and J are TRBV11-1 and TRBJ2-6; D possibly corresponds to TRBD1 (5 bases). Germline V gives CDR1 SGHAT, CDR2 FQDESV (reference sequence). Trimming stripped 5 bases from V and 4 bases from J, with 9 bases between. The CDR3 sequence is 14 residues long. The CDR3, as DNA: TGTGCCAGCAGCCAAGGGGCGGGGGCCAACGTCCTGACTTTC. It translates to CASSQGAGANVLTF.